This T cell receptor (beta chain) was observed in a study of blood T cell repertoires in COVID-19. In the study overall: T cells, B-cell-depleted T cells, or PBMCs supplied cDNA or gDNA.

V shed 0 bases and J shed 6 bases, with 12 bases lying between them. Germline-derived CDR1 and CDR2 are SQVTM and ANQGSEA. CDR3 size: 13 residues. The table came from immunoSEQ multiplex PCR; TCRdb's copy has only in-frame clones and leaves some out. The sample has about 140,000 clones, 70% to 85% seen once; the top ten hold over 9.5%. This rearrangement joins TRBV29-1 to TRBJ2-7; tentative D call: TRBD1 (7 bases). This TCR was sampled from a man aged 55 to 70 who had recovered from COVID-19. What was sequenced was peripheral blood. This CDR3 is CSVEEQGGGEQYF. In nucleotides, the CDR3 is TGCAGCGTTGAAGAGCAGGGGGGTGGCGAGCAGTACTTC.